This TCR beta chain is drawn from a study of vaccination and CD4 T cells after COVID-19. Trimming cost V 5 bases and J 3 bases; bases outside gene matches: 10. The CDR3 spans 15 residues. CDR1 and CDR2 (germline): SGHAT, FQNNGV. Sequencing of the DNA from cultured CD4+ T cells was carried out with the Oncomine TCR Beta short-read assay. MiXCR was run by TCRdb on the PCR reads, yielding one entry per CDR3 protein. The sample lists around 5,700 distinct CDR3 sequences, roughly 70% occurring once. A word on this clonotype: Its antigen remains unknown.

Treatment meaning: approximately nine-day PBMC culture with coronavirus spike peptide pools or control peptides (ViraFEST assay). With peptide pools, ViraFEST first expanded antigen-specific T cells and afterwards sequenced their TCRs. It was with about 9.5 IU/ml IL-2 and 9 to 10 ug/ml peptide pools that 1.8 million or so PBMCs per well were cultured. The V gene is TRBV11-2, the J gene TRBJ2-7, with 7 bases that match TRBD1. The sample consisted of CD4+ T cells from blood, cultured in vitro. The clonotype comes from a human donor who had recovered from COVID-19. Here the CDR3 reads CASSPQGTANYEQYF. DNA for the CDR3: TGTGCCAGCAGCCCCCAAGGGACAGCCAACTACGAGCAGTACTTC.